The 5 T cell receptor beta chains presented below share a single source sample, sequenced in a study of T cells in localized non-small cell lung cancer. Sequencing used immunoSEQ multiplex PCR; TCRdb keeps in-frame clones, though not all of them. The repertoire has about 46,000 clones, around 86% of them found once; the top ten carry roughly a sixth. The specimen comprised peripheral blood mononuclear cells, sampled before any cancer treatment. These receptors were taken from a man aged 40-75 years with stage III lung adenocarcinoma.

This clone was picked up a small number of times. The CDR3 bases are TGTGCCAGCAGTGAGGGGGGACAGGCCTCTTATCCCCTCCACTTT. This encodes CASSEGGQASYPLHF. This chain links TRBV6-1 with TRBJ1-6; 8 bases align to TRBD1. Germline V CDR1 and CDR2: MNHNS, SASEGT. CDR3 size: 15 residues. V dropped 3 bases and J dropped 13; count of bases not matched to a gene: 11.

The J gene is TRBJ1-6, the V gene TRBV6-5; no reliable D call. Germline loops: CDR1 MNHEY, CDR2 SVGAGI. This CDR3 is built from 14 residues. Trimming stripped 7 bases from V and 0 bases from J, with 7 bases between. DNA for the CDR3: TGTGCCAGCAAGAGGAGCTCCTATAATTCACCCCTCCACTTT. Translated: CASKRSSYNSPLHF.

The chain has TRBV11-2 and TRBJ2-1; D unresolved. This CDR3 region has 12 residues. The V end lost 2 bases, the J end lost 16 bases, and 15 bases lay between the germline ends. CDR1 SGHAT and CDR2 FQNNGV come from the germline V gene. The CDR3 sequence: CASSLIGTERFF. In DNA form, the CDR3 reads TGTGCCAGCAGCTTAATCGGTACGGAGCGATTCTTC.

This clone has a single count. CDR3 residues: CASSPGGSNTEAFF. CDR3 nucleotides: TGTGCCAGCAGCCCTGGGGGCAGCAACACTGAAGCTTTCTTT. The rearrangement links TRBV11-3 to TRBJ1-1; perhaps TRBD1 as D (6 bases). The germline V and J ends were trimmed by 5 bases and 2 bases, with 12 bases remaining between them. This CDR3 spans 14 amino acids. From germline, CDR1 is SGHNT and CDR2 YENEEA.

The chain employs TRBV19 and TRBJ1-5; D unresolved. V was shortened by 3 bases and J by 5 bases, with 11 bases between the two germline ends. Germline V gives CDR1 LNHDA, CDR2 SQIVND (reference sequence). CDR3 size: 14 residues. The CDR3: CASSIDPGYQPQHF. The CDR3 DNA reads TGTGCCAGTAGTATTGACCCAGGTTATCAGCCCCAGCATTTT.